Listed here are 28 T cell receptor beta chains from one sample, sequenced in a study of early T cells in non-severe SARS-CoV-2 infection. TCRdb reprocessed the 5' RACE reads via MiXCR and lists one record per CDR3 protein. The table lists tens of thousands of distinct CDR3 sequences, 4% to 4.5% of them singletons. Sequenced: whole blood. The receptors originated from an adult who was a healthcare worker with PCR-confirmed SARS-CoV-2 infection or an uninfected control (not recorded which).

This clonotype occurred many times. V gene TRBV5-4 combines with J gene TRBJ1-2, with TRBD1 as a possible D gene (5 bases). V lost 6 bases and J lost 4, with 10 bases in between. The germline V gene has CDR1 SGHNT and CDR2 YYREEE (reference sequence). CDR3 length: 12 residues. This CDR3 is CASTGTTYGYTF. The CDR3 nucleotides read TGTGCCAGCACCGGGACCACCTATGGCTACACCTTC.

This clonotype was observed at least ten times. This chain links TRBV24-1 with TRBJ2-1; no clear D. Germline assignment: CDR1 KGHDR and CDR2 SFDVKD. The CDR3 is 15 amino acids. Trimming cost V 4 bases and J 5 bases, with 14 bases left between them. CDR3 in DNA: TGTGCCACCAGTGACTACGCCTCTGGGCACAATGAGCAGTTCTTC. Its translation is CATSDYASGHNEQFF.

The sample holds many counts of this clonotype. V gene TRBV12-3 or TRBV12-4 combines with J gene TRBJ1-4, with D unresolved. The CDR3 length is 12 residues. V shed 5 bases and J shed 6 bases, with 7 bases lying between them. In DNA, the CDR3 is TGTGCCAGCAGTCGGCGGGATGAAAAACTGTTTTTT. Residues: CASSRRDEKLFF.

This clonotype was picked up a small number of times. The rearrangement links TRBV20-1 to TRBJ2-7; the D call may be TRBD1 or TRBD2 (6 bases each). In germline, CDR1 is DFQATT, CDR2 SNEGSKA (reference sequence). Trimming took 0 bases from V and 3 from J, leaving 9 bases between them. The CDR3 contains 13 residues. CDR3 DNA sequence: TGCAGTGCTAGAGAGGGGGGCGACTACGAGCAGTACTTC. Its translation is CSAREGGDYEQYF.

The sample holds many counts of this clonotype. This chain connects TRBV29-1 to TRBJ2-6, with D unclear. Trimming pared 1 base from V and 4 bases from J, leaving 8 bases between. Germline values: CDR1 SQVTM, CDR2 ANQGSEA. This CDR3 has 14 amino acids. In DNA form, the CDR3 reads TGCAGCGTTGAAGGCGGAACGGGGGCCAACGTCCTGACTTTC. It translates to CSVEGGTGANVLTF. Complete variable domain (other parts from reference TRBV29-1 and TRBJ2-6): SAVISQKPSRDICQRGTSLTIQCQVDSQVTMMFWYRQQPGQSLTLIATANQGSEATYESGFVIDKFPISRPNLTFSTLTVSNMSPEDSSIYLCSVEGGTGANVLTFGAGSRLTVL.

This clonotype was found many times. This chain uses TRBV5-1 with TRBJ2-7, with 7 bases matching TRBD1. J gave up 6 bases and V 2 bases, and 5 bases lay outside the gene matches. The CDR3 length is 13 residues. CDR1 is SGHRS and CDR2 is YFSETQ in the germline V gene. The CDR3 loop is CASSFTGVPEQYF. The CDR3 DNA is TGCGCCAGCAGCTTTACAGGGGTCCCCGAGCAGTACTTC.

The chain couples TRBV5-4 to TRBJ1-1; TRBD1 might be the D (5 bases). In germline, CDR1 is SGHNT, CDR2 YYREEE (reference sequence). Trimming removed 9 bases at V and 0 bases at J, with 24 bases between. This CDR3 is built from 17 residues. The CDR3 region has the DNA TGTGCCACCGCCTTGGGGCTTGGCGGAGGAATGAACACTGAAGCTTTCTTT. This encodes CATALGLGGGMNTEAFF.

The chain has TRBV27 and TRBJ2-7, with 8 nucleotides matching TRBD2. V gave up 5 bases and J gave up 1 base; unmatched junction bases: 7. This CDR3 is built from 15 residues. Germline V lookup: CDR1 MNHEY, CDR2 SMNVEV (reference sequence). DNA for the CDR3: TGTGCCAGCAGTGGGGTGGCGGGAGGATCCTACGAGCAGTACTTC. It is translated as CASSGVAGGSYEQYF.

This clonotype was recorded a few times. The rearrangement uses TRBV30 and TRBJ2-1; TRBD2 matches at 8 bases. V shed 1 base, J shed 12 bases, and the junction held 8 bases outside the gene matches. This CDR3 is 13 amino acids long. CDR1 GTSNPN and CDR2 SVGIG come from the germline V gene (reference sequence). This chain's CDR3 is CAWSAGTRGRQFF. CDR3 sequence (DNA): TGTGCCTGGAGTGCCGGGACTAGGGGTAGGCAGTTCTTC.

The sample holds many counts of this clonotype. The V gene is TRBV19, the J gene TRBJ2-3, with D unresolved. The V gene lost 10 bases and the J gene lost 6 bases, with 11 bases spanning the gap. This CDR3 comprises 11 residues. Germline V gene sequence: CDR1 LNHDA, CDR2 SQIVND (reference sequence). CDR3 bases: TGTGCCACGTCTCGCTGGGATACGCAGTATTTT. Amino acid sequence: CATSRWDTQYF.

This clonotype was seen repeatedly, ten times or more. This sequence joins TRBV5-1 and TRBJ1-1; TRBD1 matches 7 bases. Germline assignment: CDR1 SGHRS and CDR2 YFSETQ. V was pared by 0 bases and J by 6 bases, with 8 bases of the junction left unmatched. CDR3 length: 15 amino acids. The CDR3 sequence is CASSLGLTGFSEAFF. CDR3 bases: TGCGCCAGCAGCTTGGGGCTGACAGGGTTCTCTGAAGCTTTCTTT.

The table lists this clonotype with many counts. The V gene is TRBV28, the J gene TRBJ2-1, with 15 bases matching TRBD2. Trimming at V came to 6 bases and at J to 9 bases, leaving 6 bases not matched to a gene. CDR1 and CDR2 from the germline V gene are MDHEN and SYDVKM. This CDR3 is built from 15 residues. The CDR3: CASSRTSGRALEQFF. The CDR3 DNA reads TGTGCCAGCAGCCGGACTAGCGGGAGGGCCCTTGAGCAGTTCTTC.

The V call is TRBV27, the J call TRBJ2-7; D may be TRBD2 (6 bases). With 3 bases removed from V and 6 bases from J, the gap between germline ends came to 9 bases. There are 12 residues in the CDR3. CDR1 and CDR2 (germline): MNHEY, SMNVEV (reference sequence). CDR3 DNA sequence: TGTGCCAGCAGTTTTCCCGGGGGCGAGCAGTACTTC. The encoded protein is CASSFPGGEQYF.

This clonotype was counted at least ten times. The CDR3 region is CASSAGTSWGRETQYF. For the CDR3, the DNA is TGTGCCAGCAGCGCCGGCACTAGCTGGGGCAGAGAGACCCAGTACTTC. The chain links TRBV3-1 to TRBJ2-5, with a tentative D call TRBD2 (6 bases). Germline-derived CDR1 and CDR2 are LGHDT and YNNKEL (reference sequence). CDR3 length: 16 amino acids. V shed 5 bases and J shed 4 bases, with 20 bases lying between them.

This clonotype showed up just a few times. The chain couples TRBV19 to TRBJ2-1; tentative D call: TRBD2 (5 bases). The CDR3 spans 15 residues. Trimming pared 5 bases from V and 2 bases from J, leaving 13 bases between. CDR1 and CDR2 from the germline V gene are LNHDA and SQIVND (reference sequence). The CDR3 region has the DNA TGTGCCAGTAGTGTAGGAGGCGGGCCCTACAATGAGCAGTTCTTC. This translates into CASSVGGGPYNEQFF.

The chain joins TRBV11-1 to TRBJ2-1; 7 bases line up with TRBD2. This CDR3 region has 13 residues. Germline-derived CDR1 and CDR2 are SGHAT and FQDESV (reference sequence). V lost 1 base, J lost 14 bases, and 8 bases stayed unmatched. The CDR3 DNA sequence: TGTGCCAGCAGCTTAGTACTAGCGTCGACGAAGTTCTTC. This sequence encodes CASSLVLASTKFF.

In this sample, this clonotype turned up many times. The CDR3 DNA follows: TGCAGTGAGAGGGGGGGGCTTGTCACTGAAGCTTTCTTT. Its translation: CSERGGLVTEAFF. J is TRBJ1-1 and V is TRBV20-1; the D gene is possibly TRBD1 (6 bases). Trimming shortened V by 7 bases and J by 4 bases, and 16 bases separated the two germline ends. Germline CDR1 and CDR2: DFQATT and SNEGSKA (reference sequence). The CDR3 is made up of 13 amino acids.

This clonotype was counted a few times. The chain carries TRBV11-2 and TRBJ2-4, with D possibly matching TRBD1 (6 bases). The germline V gene encodes CDR1 SGHAT and CDR2 FQNNGV. Trimming stripped 0 bases from V and 8 bases from J, with 11 bases between. The CDR3 covers 14 residues. The CDR3 DNA follows: TGTGCCAGCAGCTTAGATCAGGGGTGGTACATTCAGTACTTC. It yields the protein CASSLDQGWYIQYF.

This clonotype was recorded at least ten times. V usage is TRBV6-1 and J usage is TRBJ2-1; unclear D gene. Germline V CDR1 and CDR2: MNHNS, SASEGT. The CDR3 covers 14 residues. V was cut by 7 bases and J by 0 bases, with 10 bases left in between. This CDR3 reads CASKATLSYNEQFF. CDR3 coding DNA: TGTGCCAGCAAGGCGACACTCTCCTACAATGAGCAGTTCTTC.

This clonotype was seen repeatedly, ten times or more. CDR3 nucleotide sequence: TGTGCCAGCAGCTTGGGGACTAGCGCATACGAGCAGTACTTC. Translation: CASSLGTSAYEQYF. This sequence joins TRBV5-6 and TRBJ2-7; 9 nucleotides align to TRBD2. Germline CDR1 and CDR2: SGHDT and YYEEEE. V lost 0 bases and J lost 4; bases outside the gene matches: 2. This CDR3 has 14 amino acids.

This clonotype turned up a few times. The CDR3 spells CASSLDRASYEQYF. The CDR3 DNA reads TGCGCCAGCAGCTTGGACAGGGCCTCCTACGAGCAGTACTTC. The chain employs TRBV5-1 and TRBJ2-7; D might be TRBD1 (6 bases). Deletions cut 0 bases from V and 0 bases from J, with 7 bases between. This CDR3 has 14 amino acids. Germline CDR1 is SGHRS and CDR2 is YFSETQ.

This clonotype was picked up many times. The junction and the germline gene differ at one end; a read error may be behind it. The rearrangement links TRBV28 to TRBJ2-7; perhaps TRBD1 as D (5 bases). This CDR3 is 10 amino acids long. CDR1 and CDR2 (germline): MDHEN, SYDVKM. CDR3 DNA: TGTGCCAGCACTGATACAGGCCGAGACTTC. This translates into CASTDTGRDF.

In this sample, this clonotype turned up many times. The rearrangement uses TRBV28 and TRBJ2-1; perhaps TRBD1 as D (5 bases). The V gene's germline CDR1 is MDHEN and CDR2 SYDVKM. This CDR3 has 15 amino acids. V was clipped by 2 bases and J by 0 bases, with 8 bases between them. The CDR3 DNA sequence: TGTGCCAGCAGTTTAAGGACAAACTCCTACAATGAGCAGTTCTTC. Encoded protein: CASSLRTNSYNEQFF.

There are many counts of this clonotype. The chain uses TRBV29-1 and TRBJ2-7; maybe TRBD1 (6 bases). V dropped 8 bases and J dropped 0 bases, with 14 bases sitting between them. Per germline, CDR1 SQVTM and CDR2 ANQGSEA. This CDR3 comprises 13 residues. The CDR3 spells CSIKQGNSYEQYF. CDR3 sequence (DNA): TGCAGCATAAAACAGGGAAACTCCTACGAGCAGTACTTC.

The rearrangement uses TRBV27 and TRBJ1-1; D uncertain. Trimming cost V 3 bases and J 1 base, with 12 bases left between them. The CDR3 has 15 residues. Germline loops: CDR1 MNHEY, CDR2 SMNVEV (reference sequence). The CDR3 coding sequence is TGTGCCAGCAGTTTGCCCCCCCCTGAGAACACTGAAGCTTTCTTT. Translation gives CASSLPPPENTEAFF.

This clonotype has ten or more counts. V and J are TRBV6-6 and TRBJ1-1, with 7 bases identical to TRBD1. V shed 10 bases and J 2 bases; nucleotides not matched to a gene: 7. The CDR3 is 13 residues long. Per germline, CDR1 MNHNY and CDR2 SVGAGI (reference sequence). The DNA for the CDR3 is TGTGCCACTTACCCAGGGGGAAACACTGAAGCTTTCTTT. Its protein is CATYPGGNTEAFF.

This clonotype was seen many times. This chain links TRBV27 with TRBJ2-3; possibly TRBD2 for D (6 bases). Germline CDR1 reads MNHEY; CDR2 reads SMNVEV (reference sequence). V was clipped by 6 bases and J by 4 bases, with 11 bases between them. The CDR3 runs to 13 residues. The CDR3 spells CASRSWGADTQYF. CDR3 sequence (DNA): TGTGCCAGCAGGTCATGGGGGGCAGATACGCAGTATTTT.

This clonotype was found a few times. The chain links TRBV28 to TRBJ1-1, with no clear D. V lost 5 bases and J lost 6, with 13 bases in between. The CDR3 contains 13 residues. Germline values: CDR1 MDHEN, CDR2 SYDVKM. This CDR3 reads CASSLAASAEAFF. The CDR3 DNA is TGTGCCAGCAGTCTGGCAGCTAGTGCTGAAGCTTTCTTT.